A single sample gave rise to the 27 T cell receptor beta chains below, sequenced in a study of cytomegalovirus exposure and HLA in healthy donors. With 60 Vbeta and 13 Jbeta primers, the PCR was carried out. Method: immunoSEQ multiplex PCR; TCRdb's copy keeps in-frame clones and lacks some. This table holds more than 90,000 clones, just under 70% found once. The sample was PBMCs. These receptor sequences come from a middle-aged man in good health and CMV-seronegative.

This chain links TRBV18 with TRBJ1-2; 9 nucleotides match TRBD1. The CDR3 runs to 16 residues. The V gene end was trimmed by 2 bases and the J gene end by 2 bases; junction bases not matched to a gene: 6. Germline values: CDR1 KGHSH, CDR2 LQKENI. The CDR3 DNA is TGTGCCAGCTCACCATCCCTTACAGGGGGCAACTATGGCTACACCTTC. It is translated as CASSPSLTGGNYGYTF.

CDR3 bases: TGTGCCAGCACCAGGCCCTCCTACTTCGAGCAGTACTTC. As protein: CASTRPSYFEQYF. The rearrangement links TRBV7-8 to TRBJ2-7; D not resolved. This CDR3 is 13 amino acids long. Per the germline V gene, CDR1 is SGHVS and CDR2 is FQNEAQ. Deletions cut 7 bases from V and 6 bases from J, with 16 bases between. Full variable domain (outside the CDR3, taken from reference TRBV7-8 and TRBJ2-7): GAGVSQSPRYKVAKRGQDVALRCDPISGHVSLFWYQQALGQGPEFLTYFQNEAQLDKSGLPSDRFFAERPEGSVSTLKIQRTQQEDSAVYLCASTRPSYFEQYFGPGTRLTVT.

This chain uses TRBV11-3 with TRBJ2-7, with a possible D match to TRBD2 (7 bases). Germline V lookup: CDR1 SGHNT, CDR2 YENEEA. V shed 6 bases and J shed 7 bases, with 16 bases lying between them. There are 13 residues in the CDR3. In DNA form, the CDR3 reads TGTGCCAGCAGTAATCGGGGAGGGGGGGAGCAGTACGTC. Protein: CASSNRGGGEQYV.

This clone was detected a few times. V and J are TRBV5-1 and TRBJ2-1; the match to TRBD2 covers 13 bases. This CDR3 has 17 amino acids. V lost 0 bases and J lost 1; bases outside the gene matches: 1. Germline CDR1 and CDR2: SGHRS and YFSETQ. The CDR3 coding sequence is TGCGCCAGCAGCTTGGGACTAGCGGGGGGTTCCTACAATGAGCAGTTCTTC. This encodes CASSLGLAGGSYNEQFF.

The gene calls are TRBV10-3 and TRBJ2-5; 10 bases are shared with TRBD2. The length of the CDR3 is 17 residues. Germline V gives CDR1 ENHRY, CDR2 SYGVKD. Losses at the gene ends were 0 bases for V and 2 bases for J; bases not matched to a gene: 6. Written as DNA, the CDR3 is TGTGCCATCAGTGAGTCGCGGGGACTAGCGATACAAGAGACCCAGTACTTC. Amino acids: CAISESRGLAIQETQYF.

DNA of the CDR3: TGTGCCAGCAGTTACCGTTCAGACAGGCGGTCTTTCTTT. It specifies CASSYRSDRRSFF. The chain carries TRBV6-5 and TRBJ1-1; D is perhaps TRBD1 (6 bases). V shed 2 bases and J shed 12 bases, with 16 bases lying between them. The CDR3 covers 13 residues. Germline V gene lookup returns CDR1 MNHEY and CDR2 SVGAGI.

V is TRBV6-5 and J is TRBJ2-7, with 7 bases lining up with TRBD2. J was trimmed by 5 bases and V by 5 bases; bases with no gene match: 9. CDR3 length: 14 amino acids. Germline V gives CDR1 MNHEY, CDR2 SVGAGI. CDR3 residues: CASSAPGGNHEQYF. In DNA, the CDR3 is TGTGCCAGCAGTGCCCCGGGGGGAAACCACGAGCAGTACTTC.

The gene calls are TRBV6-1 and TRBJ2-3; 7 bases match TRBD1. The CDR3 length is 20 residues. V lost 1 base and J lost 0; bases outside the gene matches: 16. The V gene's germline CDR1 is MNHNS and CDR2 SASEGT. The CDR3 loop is CASSEGPRGYYSSSTDTQYF. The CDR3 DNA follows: TGTGCCAGCAGTGAAGGGCCCAGGGGGTACTATTCGTCTAGCACAGATACGCAGTATTTT.

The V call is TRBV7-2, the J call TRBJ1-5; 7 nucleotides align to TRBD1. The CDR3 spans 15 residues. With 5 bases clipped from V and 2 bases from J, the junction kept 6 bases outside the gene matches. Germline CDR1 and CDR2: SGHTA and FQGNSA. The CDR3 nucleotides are TGTGCCAGCAGCATGGGACAGCTCGGCAATCAGCCCCAGCATTTT. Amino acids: CASSMGQLGNQPQHF.

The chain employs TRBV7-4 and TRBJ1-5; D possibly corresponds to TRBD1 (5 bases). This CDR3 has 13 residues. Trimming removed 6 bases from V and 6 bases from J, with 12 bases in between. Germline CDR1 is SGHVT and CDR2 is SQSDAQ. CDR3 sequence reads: CASSYDRRQPQHF. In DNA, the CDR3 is TGTGCCAGCAGTTACGACAGACGTCAGCCCCAGCATTTT.

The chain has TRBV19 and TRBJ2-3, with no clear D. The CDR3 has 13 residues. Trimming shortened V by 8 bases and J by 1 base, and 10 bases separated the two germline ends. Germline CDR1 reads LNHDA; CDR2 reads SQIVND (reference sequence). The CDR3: CASGSGGTDTQYF. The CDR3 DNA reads TGTGCCAGTGGCTCGGGTGGCACAGATACGCAGTATTTT.

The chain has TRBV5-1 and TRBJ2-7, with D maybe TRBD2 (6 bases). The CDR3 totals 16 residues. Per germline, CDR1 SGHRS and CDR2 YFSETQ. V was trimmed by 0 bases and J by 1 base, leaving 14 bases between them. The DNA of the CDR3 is TGCGCCAGCAGCTTGGTGGTGGCGGGGCCGTCCTACGAGCAGTACTTC. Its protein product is CASSLVVAGPSYEQYF.

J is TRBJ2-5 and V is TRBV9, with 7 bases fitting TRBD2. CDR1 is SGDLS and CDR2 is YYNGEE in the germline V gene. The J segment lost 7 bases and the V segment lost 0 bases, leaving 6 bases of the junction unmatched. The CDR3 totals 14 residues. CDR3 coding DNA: TGTGCCAGCAGCGTAGATCCTAGCGGCCGGACCCAGTACTTC. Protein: CASSVDPSGRTQYF.

Here the CDR3 reads CASSPRLVGTQYF. In nucleotides, the CDR3 is TGTGCCAGCAGCCCGAGGTTGGTAGGGACCCAGTACTTC. The gene calls are TRBV11-1 and TRBJ2-5; D gene ambiguous. V gave up 5 bases and J gave up 7 bases, with 14 bases separating them. Germline-derived CDR1 and CDR2 are SGHAT and FQDESV (reference sequence). The CDR3 spans 13 residues.

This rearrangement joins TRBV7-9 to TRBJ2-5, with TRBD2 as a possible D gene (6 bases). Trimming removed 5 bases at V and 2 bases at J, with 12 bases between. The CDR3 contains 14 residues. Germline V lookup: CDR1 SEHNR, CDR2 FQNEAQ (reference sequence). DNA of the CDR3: TGTGCCAGCAGCCACGGGGGTTTGCAAGAGACCCAGTACTTC. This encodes CASSHGGLQETQYF.

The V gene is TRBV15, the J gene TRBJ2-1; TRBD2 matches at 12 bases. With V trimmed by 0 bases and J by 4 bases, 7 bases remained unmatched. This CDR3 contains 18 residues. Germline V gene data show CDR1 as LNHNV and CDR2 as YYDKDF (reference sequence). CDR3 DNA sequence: TGTGCCACCAGCAGAGATCTACGGACTAGCGGGAAGTACAATGAGCAGTTCTTC. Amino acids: CATSRDLRTSGKYNEQFF. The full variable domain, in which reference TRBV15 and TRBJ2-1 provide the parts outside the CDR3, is DAMVIQNPRYQVTQFGKPVTLSCSQTLNHNVMYWYQQKSSQAPKLLFHYYDKDFNNEADTPDNFQSRRPNTSFCFLDIRSPGLGDTAMYLCATSRDLRTSGKYNEQFFGPGTRLTVL.

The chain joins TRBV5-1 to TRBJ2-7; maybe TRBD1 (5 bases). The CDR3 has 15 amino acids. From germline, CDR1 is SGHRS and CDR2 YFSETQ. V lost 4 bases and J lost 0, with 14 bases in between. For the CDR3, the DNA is TGCGCCAGCAGCCCAGACAGCATTTTCTCCTACGAGCAGTACTTC. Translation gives CASSPDSIFSYEQYF.

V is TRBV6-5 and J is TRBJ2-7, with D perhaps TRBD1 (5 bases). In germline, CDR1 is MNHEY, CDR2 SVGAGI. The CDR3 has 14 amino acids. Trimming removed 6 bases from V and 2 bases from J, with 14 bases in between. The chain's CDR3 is CASRGVQGTYEQYF. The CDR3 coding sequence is TGTGCCAGCAGGGGCGTCCAGGGAACCTACGAGCAGTACTTC.

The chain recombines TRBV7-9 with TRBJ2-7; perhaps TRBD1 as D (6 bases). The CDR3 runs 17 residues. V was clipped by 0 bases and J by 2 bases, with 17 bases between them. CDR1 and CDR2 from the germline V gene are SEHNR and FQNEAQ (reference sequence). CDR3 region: CASSLALEGGFAYEQYF. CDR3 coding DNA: TGTGCCAGCAGCTTAGCTTTGGAAGGGGGTTTTGCCTACGAGCAGTACTTC.

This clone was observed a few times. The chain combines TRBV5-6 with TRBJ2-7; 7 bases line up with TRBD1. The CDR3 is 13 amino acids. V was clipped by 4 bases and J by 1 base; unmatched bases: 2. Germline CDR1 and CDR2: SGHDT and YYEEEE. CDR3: CASSRQGSYEQYV. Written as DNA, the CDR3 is TGTGCCAGCAGCAGACAGGGATCCTACGAGCAGTACGTC.

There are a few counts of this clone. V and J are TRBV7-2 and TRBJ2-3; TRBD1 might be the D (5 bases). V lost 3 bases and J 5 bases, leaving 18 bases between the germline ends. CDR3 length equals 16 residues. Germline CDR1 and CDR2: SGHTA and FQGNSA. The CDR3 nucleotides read TGTGCCAGCAGCTTGTCAGGGTCCTCCGTCGGAGATACGCAGTATTTT. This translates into CASSLSGSSVGDTQYF.

CDR3 in DNA: TGTGCCAGCAGCTTAACGGACAAAGAGACCCAGTACTTC. Translated: CASSLTDKETQYF. The genes are TRBV7-9 and TRBJ2-5; D might be TRBD1 (5 bases). V lost 2 bases, J lost 3 bases, and 7 bases lay in between. The germline CDR1 and CDR2 sequences are SEHNR and FQNEAQ (reference sequence). The CDR3 loop spans 13 amino acids.

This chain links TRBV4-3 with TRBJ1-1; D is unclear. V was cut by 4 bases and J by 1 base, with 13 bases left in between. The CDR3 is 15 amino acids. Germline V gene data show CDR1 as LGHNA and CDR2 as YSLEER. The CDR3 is CASSRGVVANTEAFF. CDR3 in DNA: TGCGCCAGCAGCCGAGGAGTTGTTGCGAACACTGAAGCTTTCTTT.

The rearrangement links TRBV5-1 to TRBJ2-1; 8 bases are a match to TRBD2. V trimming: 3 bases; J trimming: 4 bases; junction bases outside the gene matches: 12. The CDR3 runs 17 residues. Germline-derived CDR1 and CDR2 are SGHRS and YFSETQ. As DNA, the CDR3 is TGCGCCAGCAGCTCGGGGGGCGGGAGGTTCCTTTACAATGAGCAGTTCTTC. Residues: CASSSGGGRFLYNEQFF.

CDR3 nucleotides: TGTGCCAGCAGCTTCCGGGACAGGGATATAGGTGAGCAGTTCTTC. Translating it yields CASSFRDRDIGEQFF. V is TRBV5-8 and J is TRBJ2-1, with TRBD1 matching 9 bases. The V segment lost 2 bases and the J segment 9 bases; nucleotides outside the gene matches: 9. Looked up from germline, CDR1 is SGHTS and CDR2 is YDEGEE. The CDR3 has 15 residues.

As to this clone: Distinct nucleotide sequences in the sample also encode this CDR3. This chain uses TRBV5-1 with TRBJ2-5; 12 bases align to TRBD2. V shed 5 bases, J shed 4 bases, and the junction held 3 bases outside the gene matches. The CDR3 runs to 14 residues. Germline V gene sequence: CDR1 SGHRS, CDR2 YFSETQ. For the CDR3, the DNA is TGCGCCAGCAGTCCGACTAGCGGGGGAGAGACCCAGTACTTC. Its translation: CASSPTSGGETQYF.

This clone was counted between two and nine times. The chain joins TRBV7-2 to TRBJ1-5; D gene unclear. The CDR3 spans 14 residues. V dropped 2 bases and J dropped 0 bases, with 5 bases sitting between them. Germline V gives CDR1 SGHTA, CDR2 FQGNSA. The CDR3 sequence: CASSLRNSNQPQHF. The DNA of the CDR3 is TGTGCCAGCAGCTTACGTAATAGCAATCAGCCCCAGCATTTT. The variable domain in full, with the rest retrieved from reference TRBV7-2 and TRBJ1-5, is GAGVSQSPSNKVTEKGKDVELRCDPISGHTALYWYRQSLGQGLEFLIYFQGNSAPDKSGLPSDRFSAERTGGSVSTLTIQRTQQEDSAVYLCASSLRNSNQPQHFGDGTRLSIL.